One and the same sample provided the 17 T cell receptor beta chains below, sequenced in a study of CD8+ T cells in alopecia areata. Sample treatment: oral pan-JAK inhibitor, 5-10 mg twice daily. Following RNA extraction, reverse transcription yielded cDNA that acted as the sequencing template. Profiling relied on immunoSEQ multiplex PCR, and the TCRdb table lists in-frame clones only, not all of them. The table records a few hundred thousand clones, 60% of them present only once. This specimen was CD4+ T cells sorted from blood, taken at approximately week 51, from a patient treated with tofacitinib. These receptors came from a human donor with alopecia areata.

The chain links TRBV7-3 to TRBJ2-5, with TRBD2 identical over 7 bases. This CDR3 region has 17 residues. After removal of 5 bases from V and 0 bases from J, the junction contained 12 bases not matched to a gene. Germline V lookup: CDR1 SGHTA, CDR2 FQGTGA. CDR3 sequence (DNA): TGTGCCAGCAGCCAAGTGGCTAGCGGTGGTTACCAAGAGACCCAGTACTTC. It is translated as CASSQVASGGYQETQYF.

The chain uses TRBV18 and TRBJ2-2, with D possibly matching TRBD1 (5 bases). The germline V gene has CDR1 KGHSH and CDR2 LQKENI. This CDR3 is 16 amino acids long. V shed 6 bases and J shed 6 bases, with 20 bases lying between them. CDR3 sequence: CASSPYSRQSSGELFF. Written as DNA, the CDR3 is TGTGCCAGCTCTCCTTATTCCCGACAGTCGTCCGGGGAGCTGTTTTTT.

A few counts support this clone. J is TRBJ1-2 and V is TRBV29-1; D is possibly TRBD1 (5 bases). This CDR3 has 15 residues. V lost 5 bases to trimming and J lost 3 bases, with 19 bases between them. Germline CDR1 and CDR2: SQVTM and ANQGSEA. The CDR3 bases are TGCAGCGTTACGGGGCTAACACGAGGTGACTATGGCTACACCTTC. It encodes CSVTGLTRGDYGYTF.

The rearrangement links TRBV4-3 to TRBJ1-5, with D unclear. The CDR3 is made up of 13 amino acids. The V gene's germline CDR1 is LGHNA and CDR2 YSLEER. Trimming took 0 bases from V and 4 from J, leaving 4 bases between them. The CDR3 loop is CASSQDRNQPQHF. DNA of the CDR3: TGCGCCAGCAGCCAAGATAGGAATCAGCCCCAGCATTTT.

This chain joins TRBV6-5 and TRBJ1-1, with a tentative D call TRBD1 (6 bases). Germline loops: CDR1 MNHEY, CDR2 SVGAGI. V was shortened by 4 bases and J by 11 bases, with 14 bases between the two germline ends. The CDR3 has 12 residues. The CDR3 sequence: CASSLTGSAAFF. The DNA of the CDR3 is TGTGCCAGCAGTTTAACAGGGAGCGCGGCTTTCTTT.

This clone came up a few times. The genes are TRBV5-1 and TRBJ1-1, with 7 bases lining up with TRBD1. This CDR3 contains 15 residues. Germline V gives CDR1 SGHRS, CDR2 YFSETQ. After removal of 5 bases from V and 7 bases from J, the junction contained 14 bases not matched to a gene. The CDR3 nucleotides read TGCGCCAGCAGACACCGGACAGGTGCCCCAAATGAAGCTTTCTTT. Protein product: CASRHRTGAPNEAFF. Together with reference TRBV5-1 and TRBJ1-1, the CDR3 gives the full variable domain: KAGVTQTPRYLIKTRGQQVTLSCSPISGHRSVSWYQQTPGQGLQFLFEYFSETQRNKGNFPGRFSGRQFSNSRSEMNVSTLELGDSALYLCASRHRTGAPNEAFFGQGTRLTVV.

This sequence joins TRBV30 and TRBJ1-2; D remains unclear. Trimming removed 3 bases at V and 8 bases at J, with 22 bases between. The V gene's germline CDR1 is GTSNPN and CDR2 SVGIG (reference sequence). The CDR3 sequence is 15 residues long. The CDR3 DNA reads TGTGCCTGGAGGGCCCGGGCCCTGGTAGGGAGGGGCTACACCTTC. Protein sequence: CAWRARALVGRGYTF.

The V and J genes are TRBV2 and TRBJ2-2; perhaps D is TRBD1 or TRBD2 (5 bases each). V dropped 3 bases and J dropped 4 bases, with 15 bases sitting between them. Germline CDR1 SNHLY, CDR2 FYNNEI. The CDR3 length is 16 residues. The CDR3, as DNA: TGTGCCAGCAGTGACACGGGACCCTCGCCCACCGGGGAGCTGTTTTTT. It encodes CASSDTGPSPTGELFF.

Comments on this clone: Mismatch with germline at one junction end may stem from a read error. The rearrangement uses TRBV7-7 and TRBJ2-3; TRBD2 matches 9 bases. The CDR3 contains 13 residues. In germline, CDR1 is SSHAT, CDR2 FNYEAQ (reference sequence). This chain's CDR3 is CASSATSGHFQYF. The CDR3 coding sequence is TGTGCTAGCAGCGCGACTAGCGGACACTTCCAGTATTTT.

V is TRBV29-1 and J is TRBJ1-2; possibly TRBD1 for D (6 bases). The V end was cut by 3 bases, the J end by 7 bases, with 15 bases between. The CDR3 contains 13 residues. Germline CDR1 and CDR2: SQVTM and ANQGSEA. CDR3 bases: TGCAGCGTTGAGGCTACAGGGCCTCTTGGCTACACCTTC. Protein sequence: CSVEATGPLGYTF.

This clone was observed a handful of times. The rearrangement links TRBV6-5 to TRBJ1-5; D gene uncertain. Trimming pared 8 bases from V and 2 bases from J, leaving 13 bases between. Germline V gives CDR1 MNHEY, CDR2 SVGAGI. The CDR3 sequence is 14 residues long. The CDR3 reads CASGRPRGNQPQHF. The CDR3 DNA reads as TGTGCCAGCGGGAGGCCGCGGGGCAATCAGCCCCAGCATTTT.

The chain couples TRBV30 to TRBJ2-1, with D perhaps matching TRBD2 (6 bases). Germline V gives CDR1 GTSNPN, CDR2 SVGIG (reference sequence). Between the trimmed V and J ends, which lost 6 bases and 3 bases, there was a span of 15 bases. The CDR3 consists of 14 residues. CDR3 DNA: TGTGCCTGTGTGGGACTTCGAAGCTACAATGAGCAGTTCTTC. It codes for CACVGLRSYNEQFF.

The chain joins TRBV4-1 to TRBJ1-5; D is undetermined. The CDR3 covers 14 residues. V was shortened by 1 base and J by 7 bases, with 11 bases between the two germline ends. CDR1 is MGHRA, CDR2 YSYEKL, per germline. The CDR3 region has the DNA TGCGCCAGCAGCCAAGGATACGTGGAACAGCCCCAGCATTTT. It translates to CASSQGYVEQPQHF.

CDR3 DNA sequence: TGCAGCGCCCGGACAGCCGATGGGTATGGCTACACCTTC. It translates to CSARTADGYGYTF. This chain links TRBV29-1 with TRBJ1-2; possible D gene TRBD1, 6 bases. V was clipped by 7 bases and J by 5 bases, with 17 bases between them. Germline V gives CDR1 SQVTM, CDR2 ANQGSEA. The CDR3 consists of 13 residues.

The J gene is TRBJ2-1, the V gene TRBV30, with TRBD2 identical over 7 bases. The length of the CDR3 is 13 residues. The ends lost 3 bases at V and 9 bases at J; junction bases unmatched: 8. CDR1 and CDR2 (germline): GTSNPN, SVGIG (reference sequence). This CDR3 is CAWRLGGLGEQFF. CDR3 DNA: TGTGCCTGGAGACTGGGAGGGTTAGGTGAGCAGTTCTTC.

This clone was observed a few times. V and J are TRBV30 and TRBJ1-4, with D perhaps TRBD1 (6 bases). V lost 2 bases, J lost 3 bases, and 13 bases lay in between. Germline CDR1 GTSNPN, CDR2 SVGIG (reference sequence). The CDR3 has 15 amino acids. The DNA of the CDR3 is TGTGCCTGGAGTCAACCTCAGGGGTCTAATGAAAAACTGTTTTTT. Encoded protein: CAWSQPQGSNEKLFF.

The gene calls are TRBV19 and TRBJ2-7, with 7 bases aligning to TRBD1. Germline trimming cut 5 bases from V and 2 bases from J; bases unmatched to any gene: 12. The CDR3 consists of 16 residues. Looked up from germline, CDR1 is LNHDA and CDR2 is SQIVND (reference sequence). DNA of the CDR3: TGTGCCAGTAGTCTATCGACAGGGCAGGGACCCTACGAGCAGTACTTC. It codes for CASSLSTGQGPYEQYF.